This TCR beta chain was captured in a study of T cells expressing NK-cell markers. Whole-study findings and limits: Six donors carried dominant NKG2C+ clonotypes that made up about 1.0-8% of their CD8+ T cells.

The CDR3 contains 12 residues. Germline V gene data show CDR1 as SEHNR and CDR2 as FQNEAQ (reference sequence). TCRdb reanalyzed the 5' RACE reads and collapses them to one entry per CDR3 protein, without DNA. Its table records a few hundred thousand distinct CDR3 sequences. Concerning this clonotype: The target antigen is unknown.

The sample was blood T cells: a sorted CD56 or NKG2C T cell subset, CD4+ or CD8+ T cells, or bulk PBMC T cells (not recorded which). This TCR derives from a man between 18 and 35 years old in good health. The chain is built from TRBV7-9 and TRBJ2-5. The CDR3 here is CASRVVEETQYF.